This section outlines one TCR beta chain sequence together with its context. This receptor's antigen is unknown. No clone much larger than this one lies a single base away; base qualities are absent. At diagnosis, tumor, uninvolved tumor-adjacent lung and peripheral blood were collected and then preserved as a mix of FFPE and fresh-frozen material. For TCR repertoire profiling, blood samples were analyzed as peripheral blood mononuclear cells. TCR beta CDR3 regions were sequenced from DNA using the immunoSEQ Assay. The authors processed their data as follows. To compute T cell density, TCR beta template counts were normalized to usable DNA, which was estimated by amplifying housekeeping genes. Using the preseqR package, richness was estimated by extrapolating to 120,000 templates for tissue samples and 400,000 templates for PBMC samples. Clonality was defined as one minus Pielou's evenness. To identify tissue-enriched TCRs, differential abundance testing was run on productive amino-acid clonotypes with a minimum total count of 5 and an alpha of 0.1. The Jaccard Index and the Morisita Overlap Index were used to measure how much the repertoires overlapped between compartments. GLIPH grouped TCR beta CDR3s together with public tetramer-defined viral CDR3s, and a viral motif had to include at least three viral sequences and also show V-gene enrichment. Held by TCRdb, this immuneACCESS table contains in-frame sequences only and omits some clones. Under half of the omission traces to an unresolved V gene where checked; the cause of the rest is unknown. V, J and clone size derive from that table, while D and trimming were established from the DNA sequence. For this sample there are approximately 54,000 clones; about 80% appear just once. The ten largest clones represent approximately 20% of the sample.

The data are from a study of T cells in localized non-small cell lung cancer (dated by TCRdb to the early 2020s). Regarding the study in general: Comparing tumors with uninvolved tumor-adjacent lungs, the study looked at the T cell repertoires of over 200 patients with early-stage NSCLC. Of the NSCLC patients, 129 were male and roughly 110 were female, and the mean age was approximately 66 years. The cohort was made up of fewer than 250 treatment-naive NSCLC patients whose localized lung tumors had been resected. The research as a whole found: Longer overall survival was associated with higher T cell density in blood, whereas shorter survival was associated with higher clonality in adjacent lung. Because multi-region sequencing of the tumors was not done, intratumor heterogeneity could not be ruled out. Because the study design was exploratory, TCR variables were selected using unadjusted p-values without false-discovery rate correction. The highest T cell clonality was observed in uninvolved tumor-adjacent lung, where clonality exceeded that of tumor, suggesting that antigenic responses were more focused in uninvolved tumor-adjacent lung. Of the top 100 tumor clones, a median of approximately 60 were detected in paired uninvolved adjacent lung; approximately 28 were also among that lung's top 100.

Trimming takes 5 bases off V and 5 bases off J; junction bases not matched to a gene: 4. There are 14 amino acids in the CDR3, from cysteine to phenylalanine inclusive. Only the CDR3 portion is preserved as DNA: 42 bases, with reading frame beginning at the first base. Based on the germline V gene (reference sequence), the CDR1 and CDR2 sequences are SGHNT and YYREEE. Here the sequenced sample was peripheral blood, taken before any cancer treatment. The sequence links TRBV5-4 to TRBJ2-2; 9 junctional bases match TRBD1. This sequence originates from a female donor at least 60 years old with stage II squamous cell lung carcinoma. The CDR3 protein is CASRGTGSTGELFF. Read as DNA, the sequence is TGTGCCAGCAGGGGGACAGGGAGTACCGGGGAGCTGTTTTTT.